This T cell receptor beta chain was sequenced for a study of a mutant IDH1 vaccine in newly diagnosed glioma. In the study overall: The therapy given earlier, which was standard therapy, consisted of radiotherapy, temozolomide, or both, and most of the patients received both. Regarding the study as a whole: There were vaccine-induced immune responses in 90% to 95% of the patients. With respect to changes in top peripheral T cell clonotypes, pseudoprogression seemed unrelated.

TCRdb keeps only in-frame clones here, not all; method: immunoSEQ multiplex PCR. This table holds 45,000 to 60,000 clones, about three quarters found once. Time point specified: baseline, week 1 (first vaccination visit). Sample treatment: pre-vaccination baseline after standard-of-care therapy. To note about this clone: Its specificity is not known.

Trimming removed 6 bases from V and 2 bases from J, with 16 bases in between. Germline loops: CDR1 ENHRY, CDR2 SYGVKD. The CDR3 extends over 15 amino acids. The sequence was obtained from a woman in her 40s with glioma. This chain joins TRBV10-3 and TRBJ1-2; D not resolved. The sequencing used PBMCs, collected from a glioma patient treated with radiotherapy, temozolomide or both. DNA for the CDR3: TGTGCCATCAGGGGAGTGGAGGGATCAAACTATGGCTACACCTTC. Translating it yields CAIRGVEGSNYGYTF.